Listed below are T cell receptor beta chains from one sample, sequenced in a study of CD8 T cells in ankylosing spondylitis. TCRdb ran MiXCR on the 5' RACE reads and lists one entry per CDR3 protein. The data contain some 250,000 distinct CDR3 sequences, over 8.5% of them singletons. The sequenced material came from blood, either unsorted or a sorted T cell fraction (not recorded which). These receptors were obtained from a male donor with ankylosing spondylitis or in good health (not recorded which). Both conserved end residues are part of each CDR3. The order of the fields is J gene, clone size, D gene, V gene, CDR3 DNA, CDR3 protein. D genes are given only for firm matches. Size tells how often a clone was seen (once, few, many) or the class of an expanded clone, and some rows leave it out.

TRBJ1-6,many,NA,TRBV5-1,TGCGCCAGCAGCAGTGACAGTGGTCGTAATTCACCCCTCCACTTT,CASSSDSGRNSPLHF
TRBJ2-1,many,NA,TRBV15,TGTGCCACCAGCAGGACGGACATGACACACAATGAGCAGTTCTTC,CATSRTDMTHNEQFF
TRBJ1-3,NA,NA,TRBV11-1,TGTGCCAGCAGCTCGACCGGCCCGGTGAGGGGCGGTGGAAACACCATATATTTT,CASSSTGPVRGGGNTIYF
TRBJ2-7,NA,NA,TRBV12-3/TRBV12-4,TGTGCCAGCAGTTTAATCCCAGCCAACGAGCAGTACTTC,CASSLIPANEQYF
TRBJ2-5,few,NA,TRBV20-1,TGCAGTGCTAGACCCAAACTCTTTTTGTTATTGGAGACCCAGTACTTC,CSARPKLFLLLETQYF
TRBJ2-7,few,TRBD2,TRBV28,TGTGCCAGCAGTGAAAAGTGCGGGAGCTTTTCGTGCTACGAGCAGTACTTC,CASSEKCGSFSCYEQYF
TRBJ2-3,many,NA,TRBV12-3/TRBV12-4,TGTGCCAGCAGGATTGGGCTTCTTTATACAGATACGCAGTATTTT,CASRIGLLYTDTQYF
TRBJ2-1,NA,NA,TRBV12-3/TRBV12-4,TGTGCCAGCAGCCCCCAGGGGACGGCGCTCAATGAGCAGTTCTTC,CASSPQGTALNEQFF
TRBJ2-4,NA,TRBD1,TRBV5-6,TGTGCCAGCAGCTCAGGATCTGACAGGGCCAACATTCAGTACTTC,CASSSGSDRANIQYF
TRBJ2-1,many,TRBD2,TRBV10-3,TGTGCCATCAGTGAGTCGAGGGCTAGCGGGAGCTTTGTTGATGAGCAGTTCTTC,CAISESRASGSFVDEQFF
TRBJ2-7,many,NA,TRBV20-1,TGCAGTGCTAGTGAGAATGATCCCTACGAGCAGTACTTC,CSASENDPYEQYF
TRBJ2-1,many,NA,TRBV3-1,TGTGCCAGCAGCCAAGTAGGGGGCGGGGATGAGCAGTTCTTC,CASSQVGGGDEQFF
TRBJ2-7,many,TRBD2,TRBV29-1,TGCAGCGTTGGGACTAGCTCCTACGAGCAGTACTTC,CSVGTSSYEQYF
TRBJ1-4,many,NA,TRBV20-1,TGCAGTGCTAGGAGAAAAACAGGACAAGAAAAACTGTTTTTT,CSARRKTGQEKLFF
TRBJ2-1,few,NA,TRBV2,TGTGCCAGCAGTGTAAACCACTGGAATGAGCAGTTCTTC,CASSVNHWNEQFF
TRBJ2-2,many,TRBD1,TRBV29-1,TGCAGCGCCGACGGGCAGGGGGTAAACACCGGGGAGCTGTTTTTT,CSADGQGVNTGELFF
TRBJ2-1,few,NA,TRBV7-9,TGTGCCAGCAGTAAAGGACTTTACAATGAGCAGTTCTTC,CASSKGLYNEQFF
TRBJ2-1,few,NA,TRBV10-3,TGTGCCGCTTCGACGGGGCGAGCGCTGTACAATGAGCAGTTCTTC,CAASTGRALYNEQFF
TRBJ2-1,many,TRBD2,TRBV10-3,TGTGCCATCAGTGAGTCCGGTGCTAGCGGGTCGTCTGAGCAGTTCTTC,CAISESGASGSSEQFF
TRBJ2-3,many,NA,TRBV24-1,TGTGCCACCAGTGATCCGGGCGATACGCAGTATTTT,CATSDPGDTQYF
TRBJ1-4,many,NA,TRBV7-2,TGTGCCAGCAGCCCCGATGGCTTGGATGAAAAACTGTTTTTT,CASSPDGLDEKLFF
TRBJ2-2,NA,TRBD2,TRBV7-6,TGTGCCAGCAGCCCTATCCCCACGAAACCTAGCGGGGGGTCAAACGGGGAGCTGTTTTTT,CASSPIPTKPSGGSNGELFF
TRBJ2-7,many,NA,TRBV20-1,TGCAGTGCTAGTAGCGGCGAGATCTACGTGCAGTACTTC,CSASSGEIYVQYF
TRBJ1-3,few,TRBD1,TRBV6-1,TGTGCCAGCAGAAGAACAAAAGACAGGGTAATCGGAAACACCATATATTTT,CASRRTKDRVIGNTIYF
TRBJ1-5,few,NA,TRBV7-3,TGTGCCAGCAGCTTAGACGGGGGCGATCCATCGCCCCAGCATTTT,CASSLDGGDPSPQHF
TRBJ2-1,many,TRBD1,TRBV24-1,TGTGCCACCAGTGATTCCGGGACAGATGAGTTCTTC,CATSDSGTDEFF
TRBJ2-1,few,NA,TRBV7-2,TGTGCCAGCAGCTTGCTTAGCGTAGCCTCCTACAATGAGCAGTTCTTC,CASSLLSVASYNEQFF
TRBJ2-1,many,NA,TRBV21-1,TGTGCCAGCAGCTCCTCGCCGGCCAATGAGCAGTTCTTC,CASSSSPANEQFF
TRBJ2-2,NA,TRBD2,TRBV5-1,TGCGCCAGCAGCTGGACTAGCGGGACAACCGGGGAGCTGTTTTTT,CASSWTSGTTGELFF
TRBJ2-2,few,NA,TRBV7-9,TGTGCCAGCAGCTTAGGGGGATTCACCGGGGAGCTGTTTTTT,CASSLGGFTGELFF
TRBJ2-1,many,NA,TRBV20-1,TGCAGTGCTACCATGGTCCGCAATGAGCAGTTCTTC,CSATMVRNEQFF
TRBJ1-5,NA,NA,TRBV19,TGTGCCAGTAGTTTCTCCGGCCTTTCCGGGAGCAATCAGCCCCAGCATTTT,CASSFSGLSGSNQPQHF
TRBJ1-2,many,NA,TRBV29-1,TGCAGCGTTGTGGGACCAACAGGGACCTATGGCTACACCTTC,CSVVGPTGTYGYTF
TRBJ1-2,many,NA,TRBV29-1,TGCAGCGTTGAAGTCACAGGGCTTGGTGGCTACACCTTC,CSVEVTGLGGYTF
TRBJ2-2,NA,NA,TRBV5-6,TGTGCCAGCAGCTTGGTTGTTGGAACCGGGGAGCTGTTTTTT,CASSLVVGTGELFF
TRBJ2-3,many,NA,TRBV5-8,TGTGCCAGCAGCTCGTGGCTAGCAGCAGATACGCAGTATTTT,CASSSWLAADTQYF
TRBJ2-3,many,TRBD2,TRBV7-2,TGTGCCAGCATCCTCTTCGGACTAGCGGACTCAGATACGCAGTATTTT,CASILFGLADSDTQYF
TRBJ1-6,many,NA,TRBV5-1,TGCGCCAGCAGCCGCACGGGGGAGCCTAATAATTCACCCCTCCACTTT,CASSRTGEPNNSPLHF
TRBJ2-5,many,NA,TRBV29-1,TGCAGCGGAGGGGGACTACAAGAGACCCAGTACTTC,CSGGGLQETQYF
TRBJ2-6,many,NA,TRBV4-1,TGCGCCAGCAGCCCCCACGACGCTGGGGCCAACGTCCTGACTTTC,CASSPHDAGANVLTF
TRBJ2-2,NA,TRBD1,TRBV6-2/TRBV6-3,TGTGCCAGCAGTTACACAGGGGCCTGGGTCCCCGGGGAGCTGTTTTTT,CASSYTGAWVPGELFF
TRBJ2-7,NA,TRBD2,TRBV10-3,TGTGCCACCGAGTCCGAGACTAGCGGGAGGGCCGGCGTCACTTACGAGCAGTACTTC,CATESETSGRAGVTYEQYF
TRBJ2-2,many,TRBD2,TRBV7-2,TGTGCCAGCAGCTCCACCCGGACTAGCGGAACCGGGGAGCTGTTTTTT,CASSSTRTSGTGELFF
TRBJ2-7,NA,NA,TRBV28,TGTGCCAGCAGCCCCCAGGGAAACCTCTACGAGCAGTACTTC,CASSPQGNLYEQYF
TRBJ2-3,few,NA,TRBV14,TGTGCCAGCAGCCAAGTCGGGGAGAGGTCGCAGTATTTT,CASSQVGERSQYF
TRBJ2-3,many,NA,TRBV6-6,TGTGCCAGCAGGTCCGAGGGGCTAATGGATACGCAGTATTTT,CASRSEGLMDTQYF
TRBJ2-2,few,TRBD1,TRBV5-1,TGCGCCAGCAGCTTGTATTATGGACAGGGGGCTTCCACCGGGGAGCTGTTTTTT,CASSLYYGQGASTGELFF
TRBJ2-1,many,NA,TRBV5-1,TGCGCCAGCAGCTCGGACAGTTTCAATGAGCAGTTCTTC,CASSSDSFNEQFF
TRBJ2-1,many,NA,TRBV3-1,TGTGCCAGCAGCCAAGATGGGGCGGGGGCCGGGAGTAATGAGCAGTTCTTC,CASSQDGAGAGSNEQFF
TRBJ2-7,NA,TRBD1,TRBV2,TGTGCCAGCACTCAGACCGGGACAGTGGTAAATCAGCAGTACTTC,CASTQTGTVVNQQYF
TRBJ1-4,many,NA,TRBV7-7,TGTGCCAGCAGCTTAGATTCAGGGACTAATGAAAAACTGTTTTTT,CASSLDSGTNEKLFF
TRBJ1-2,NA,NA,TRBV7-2,TGTGCCAGCAGCGGAGGGTCCCGGGTTTCTGGCTACACCTTC,CASSGGSRVSGYTF
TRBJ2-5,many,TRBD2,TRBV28,TGTGCCAGCAGTTTGCGTCTATCGGGAGGTTGGCAGACCCAGTACTTC,CASSLRLSGGWQTQYF
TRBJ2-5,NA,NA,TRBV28,TGTGCCAGCAGTTTAATGTGGGGAGAGGGAGAGACCCAGTACTTC,CASSLMWGEGETQYF
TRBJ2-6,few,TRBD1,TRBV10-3,TGTGCCATCAGTGAGACAGGGGACGGGGCCAACGTCCTGACTTTC,CAISETGDGANVLTF
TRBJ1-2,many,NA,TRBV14,TGTGCCAGCAAAGGACTCCGCTATGGCTACACCTTC,CASKGLRYGYTF
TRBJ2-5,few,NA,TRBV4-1,TGCGCCAGCAGCCAACCAGGACAAGAGACCCAGTACTTC,CASSQPGQETQYF
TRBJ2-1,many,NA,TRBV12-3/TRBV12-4,TGTGCCAGCAGTTCAGGGCCCCGTGAGCAGTTCTTC,CASSSGPREQFF
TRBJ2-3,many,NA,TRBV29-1,TGCAGCGTTGATGAGACAGATACGCAGTATTTT,CSVDETDTQYF
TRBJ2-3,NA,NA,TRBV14,TGTGCCAGCAGCCCCTTAGGCGACGCCACAGATACGCAGTATTTT,CASSPLGDATDTQYF